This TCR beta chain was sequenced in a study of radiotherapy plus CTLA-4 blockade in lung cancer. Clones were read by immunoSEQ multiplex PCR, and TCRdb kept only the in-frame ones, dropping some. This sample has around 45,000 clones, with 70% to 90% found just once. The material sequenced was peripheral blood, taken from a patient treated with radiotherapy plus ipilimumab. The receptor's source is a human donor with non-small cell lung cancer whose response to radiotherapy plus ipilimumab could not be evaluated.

This CDR3 is CASSNIQGMGNGYTF. As DNA, the CDR3 is TGTGCCAGCAGCAATATCCAGGGGATGGGCAATGGCTACACCTTC. The rearrangement uses TRBV28 and TRBJ1-2; D might be TRBD1 (6 bases). This CDR3 is 15 amino acids long. Deletions cut 6 bases from V and 6 bases from J, with 20 bases between. Germline lookup yields CDR1 MDHEN and CDR2 SYDVKM.